These T cell receptor beta chains were read from a single sample in a study of vaccination and CD4 T cells after COVID-19. What these receptors recognize is not known. TCRdb itself ran the PCR reads through MiXCR, one entry per CDR3 protein. The sample records more than 6,500 distinct CDR3 sequences, roughly two fifths being singletons. Sequenced input: CD4+ T cells from blood, cultured in vitro. Source of these receptors: a human donor in good health. The conserved cysteine and the conserved F or W are not part of the CDR3 here.

j_gene: TRBJ1-1
v_gene: TRBV7-9
CDR3aa: ASSSLNWDRGREASEAF

j_gene: TRBJ2-3
v_gene: TRBV7-2
CDR3aa: ASRTSTDTQY

j_gene: TRBJ1-5
v_gene: TRBV6-2/TRBV6-3
CDR3aa: ASSYRAGVNQPQH

j_gene: TRBJ2-7
v_gene: TRBV6-2/TRBV6-3
CDR3aa: ASSDPGQFYEQY

j_gene: TRBJ1-1
v_gene: TRBV15
CDR3aa: ATSSGVWDTEAF

j_gene: TRBJ1-6
v_gene: TRBV25-1
CDR3aa: ASSGSGQGNSPLH

j_gene: TRBJ2-3
v_gene: TRBV12-3/TRBV12-4
CDR3aa: ASRFGRQGLLRRWRTDTQY

j_gene: TRBJ1-6
v_gene: TRBV12-5
CDR3aa: ASGLGGTSPLH

j_gene: TRBJ2-2
v_gene: TRBV7-7
CDR3aa: ASSPVGLAGDGELF

j_gene: TRBJ2-4
v_gene: TRBV27
CDR3aa: ASSLTWREGAKNIQY

j_gene: TRBJ2-7
v_gene: TRBV7-9
CDR3aa: ASVGQGTYEQY

j_gene: TRBJ2-1
v_gene: TRBV21-1
CDR3aa: ASSKALTD

j_gene: TRBJ1-2
v_gene: TRBV28
CDR3aa: ATNNPGGNYGYT

j_gene: TRBJ2-1
v_gene: TRBV7-8
CDR3aa: ASSPAAGGSYNEQF

j_gene: TRBJ2-1
v_gene: TRBV20-1
CDR3aa: SAEGTSGGSYNEQF

j_gene: TRBJ1-1
v_gene: TRBV6-5
CDR3aa: ASSSGRENTEAF

j_gene: TRBJ2-7
v_gene: TRBV5-1
CDR3aa: ASSQDSYEQY

j_gene: TRBJ1-5
v_gene: TRBV7-2
CDR3aa: ASSPGAGGSNQPQH

j_gene: TRBJ1-2
v_gene: TRBV29-1
CDR3aa: SVEDSGQGTGYT

j_gene: TRBJ2-3
v_gene: TRBV5-4
CDR3aa: ASSLDSTDTQY

j_gene: TRBJ2-7
v_gene: TRBV6-1
CDR3aa: ASSPTGGAYEQY

j_gene: TRBJ2-3
v_gene: TRBV2
CDR3aa: ASSEAPLAGGSTDTQY

j_gene: TRBJ1-5
v_gene: TRBV12-3/TRBV12-4
CDR3aa: ASSSRTGSEPQH

j_gene: TRBJ1-1
v_gene: TRBV6-1
CDR3aa: ASKETTGRGEAF

j_gene: TRBJ1-6
v_gene: TRBV7-8
CDR3aa: ASTRDRVLAHNSPLH

j_gene: TRBJ2-1
v_gene: TRBV20-1
CDR3aa: SARVVGAGLNEQF

j_gene: TRBJ2-3
v_gene: TRBV7-9
CDR3aa: ASSPITGADTQY

j_gene: TRBJ2-5
v_gene: TRBV6-2/TRBV6-3
CDR3aa: ASSKRLASRVGTQY

j_gene: TRBJ1-2
v_gene: TRBV29-1
CDR3aa: SASGGQGAYGYT

j_gene: TRBJ1-6
v_gene: TRBV6-1
CDR3aa: ASSDPFRGRVSPLH

j_gene: TRBJ2-2
v_gene: TRBV5-4
CDR3aa: ASSGRQGAVLGELF

j_gene: TRBJ2-7
v_gene: TRBV11-2
CDR3aa: ASSLVNRAYEQY

j_gene: TRBJ2-5
v_gene: TRBV2
CDR3aa: ASSARGLQETQY

j_gene: TRBJ1-2
v_gene: TRBV5-6
CDR3aa: ASSLAGPNPGGGRDYGYT

j_gene: TRBJ1-3
v_gene: TRBV7-9
CDR3aa: ASSLGGASGNTIY

j_gene: TRBJ2-4
v_gene: TRBV19
CDR3aa: ASTGGDIQY

j_gene: TRBJ2-4
v_gene: TRBV28
CDR3aa: ASSLGRVTGIQY

j_gene: TRBJ2-7
v_gene: TRBV19
CDR3aa: ASSIDRVFTYEQY

j_gene: TRBJ2-5
v_gene: TRBV7-2
CDR3aa: ASSSPTGKETQY

j_gene: TRBJ1-5
v_gene: TRBV19
CDR3aa: ASSSGSQPQH

j_gene: TRBJ2-5
v_gene: TRBV7-6
CDR3aa: ASSLVGTSGRETQY

j_gene: TRBJ1-2
v_gene: TRBV11-2
CDR3aa: ASSLAGQGHYGYT

j_gene: TRBJ1-1
v_gene: TRBV27
CDR3aa: ASSLRLRNTEAF

j_gene: TRBJ1-5
v_gene: TRBV20-1
CDR3aa: SAGRTARSYQPQH

j_gene: TRBJ1-2
v_gene: TRBV6-2/TRBV6-3
CDR3aa: ASSYPGQNYGYT

j_gene: TRBJ2-1
v_gene: TRBV20-1
CDR3aa: SARLVSSYNEQF

j_gene: TRBJ2-2
v_gene: TRBV28
CDR3aa: ASSTDSLNTGELF

j_gene: TRBJ2-1
v_gene: TRBV6-1
CDR3aa: ASRAGTSYNEQF

j_gene: TRBJ1-2
v_gene: TRBV20-1
CDR3aa: SASDGNYGYT

j_gene: TRBJ2-3
v_gene: TRBV5-4
CDR3aa: ASSLRRGEADTQY

j_gene: TRBJ1-1
v_gene: TRBV6-1
CDR3aa: ATDRRELNTEAF

j_gene: TRBJ2-3
v_gene: TRBV6-1
CDR3aa: ASTTLGGTGYSSTDTQY

j_gene: TRBJ2-1
v_gene: TRBV7-2
CDR3aa: ASSPTLAGGPNEQF

j_gene: TRBJ2-5
v_gene: TRBV11-3
CDR3aa: ASSLGQRGRGRQETQY

j_gene: TRBJ2-1
v_gene: TRBV6-2/TRBV6-3
CDR3aa: ASRYDGVYNEQF